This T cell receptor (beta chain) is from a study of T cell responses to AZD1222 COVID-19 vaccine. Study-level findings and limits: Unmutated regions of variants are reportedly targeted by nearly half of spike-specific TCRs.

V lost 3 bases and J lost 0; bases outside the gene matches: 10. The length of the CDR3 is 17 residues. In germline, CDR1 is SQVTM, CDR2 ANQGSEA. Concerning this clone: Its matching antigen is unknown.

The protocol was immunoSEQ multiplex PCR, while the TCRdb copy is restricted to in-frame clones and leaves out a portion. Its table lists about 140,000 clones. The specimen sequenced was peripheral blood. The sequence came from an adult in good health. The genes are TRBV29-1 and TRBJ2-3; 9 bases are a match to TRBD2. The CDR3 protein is CSVDDGGGASSTDTQYF. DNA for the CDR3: TGCAGCGTTGACGATGGCGGGGGGGCCTCTAGCACAGATACGCAGTATTTT.